The entry that follows covers one T cell receptor (beta chain) sequence. Its antigen is as yet unknown. The method was immunoSEQ multiplex PCR; TCRdb's version includes in-frame clones alone and lacks a portion of them. Among 70,000 to 80,000 clones listed, 65% to 85% were seen once. This entry comes from a study of cytotoxic CD8 clonotypes in ibrutinib-treated CLL. Regarding the study as a whole: Public clonotypes proved infrequent, and on treatment they shrank or remained steady. The study found baseline clonality above age-matched healthy donors, tracking circulating CD8+ T-cell counts.

V was clipped by 4 bases and J by 4 bases, with 11 bases between them. The V gene's germline CDR1 is SGHNT and CDR2 YYREEE (reference sequence). This CDR3 is built from 13 residues. The sequences come from PBMCs, collected at disease progression, from a patient treated with ibrutinib. This chain links TRBV5-4 with TRBJ1-1; no clear D. The sequence was collected from a human donor with chronic lymphocytic leukemia. The CDR3: CASSRDSGTEAFF. CDR3 nucleotide sequence: TGTGCCAGCAGCCGCGATTCAGGCACTGAAGCTTTCTTT.